The 26 T cell receptor beta chains in this list originate from one sample, sequenced in a study of CD8 T cells in Susac syndrome (dated by TCRdb to about 2019). Library generation was performed with the immunoSEQ multiplex PCR assay. RNA was extracted with the RNeasy kit and about 0.5 to 1 ug was reverse transcribed using random hexamers. TCRdb's own reprocessing of the public reads used fastp at Q25 and MiXCR and kept productive beta chains. Rows with one shared CDR3 protein collapse into an entry with the most common genes and DNA. This sample holds approximately 190,000 distinct CDR3 sequences; roughly 94% were observed only once. The top ten constitute 0.15% to 0.2% of the sample. Sequenced sample: CD8+ T cells from PBMCs. The receptors originated from a human donor with Susac syndrome.

This clonotype was found once. The chain combines TRBV4-2 with TRBJ2-7; D call uncertain. The CDR3 has 16 amino acids. The V end was cut by 1 base, the J end by 1 base, with 14 bases between. The germline V gene has CDR1 LGHNA and CDR2 YNFKEQ. The CDR3 here is CASSQVTLLGSYEQYF. In DNA form, the CDR3 reads TGTGCCAGCAGCCAAGTCACACTTCTCGGGTCCTACGAGCAGTACTTC.

The chain uses TRBV3-1 and TRBJ1-2; D unclear. CDR3 size: 12 residues. Germline V CDR1 and CDR2: LGHDT, YNNKEL (reference sequence). V lost 0 bases and J lost 7, with 6 bases in between. The CDR3 nucleotides are TGTGCCAGCAGCCAAGATCCTGGTGGCTACACCTTC. This codes for CASSQDPGGYTF. The variable domain in full, with the rest retrieved from reference TRBV3-1 and TRBJ1-2, is DTAVSQTPKYLVTQMGNDKSIKCEQNLGHDTMYWYKQDSKKFLKIMFSYNNKELIINETVPNRFSPKSPDKAHLNLHINSLELGDSAVYFCASSQDPGGYTFGSGTRLTVV.

This chain uses TRBV27 with TRBJ2-5, with 10 bases fitting TRBD2. There are 16 residues in the CDR3. CDR1 and CDR2 (germline): MNHEY, SMNVEV (reference sequence). V shed 5 bases, J shed 2 bases, and the junction held 8 bases outside the gene matches. The CDR3, as DNA: TGTGCCAGCAGTCCACGGACTAGCGGTGTTCAAGAGACCCAGTACTTC. Amino acids: CASSPRTSGVQETQYF.

The V call is TRBV5-1, the J call TRBJ2-2; D call uncertain. This CDR3 has 16 amino acids. Germline V lookup: CDR1 SGHRS, CDR2 YFSETQ. Deletions cut 3 bases from V and 2 bases from J, with 14 bases between. The CDR3 here is CASSSSSMGNTGELFF. The CDR3 bases are TGCGCCAGCAGCTCCAGTTCGATGGGAAACACCGGGGAGCTGTTTTTT.

About this clonotype itself: The junction departs from germline at one end; a sequencing error may be responsible. The chain recombines TRBV29-1 with TRBJ2-7; possibly TRBD2 for D (6 bases). Germline V lookup: CDR1 SQVTM, CDR2 ANQGSEA. The CDR3 spans 16 residues. For the CDR3, the DNA is TGCAGCGTTGAGGGCCGGGACCTGCCTATATTGTGCCCGGGGGACTTC. Amino acid sequence: CSVEGRDLPILCPGDF.

This rearrangement joins TRBV5-1 to TRBJ1-2; D may be TRBD1 (6 bases). Trimming removed 4 bases at V and 0 bases at J, with 13 bases between. Germline V gene sequence: CDR1 SGHRS, CDR2 YFSETQ. The CDR3 spans 15 residues. The CDR3 protein is CASSVTGQTNYGYTF. The DNA of the CDR3 is TGCGCCAGCAGCGTTACCGGACAGACTAACTATGGCTACACCTTC.

The CDR3 sequence: CASRTGGNQPQHF. CDR3 DNA: TGTGCCAGCAGGACAGGGGGCAATCAGCCCCAGCATTTT. V is TRBV27 and J is TRBJ1-5, with 8 bases identical to TRBD1. This CDR3 region has 13 residues. CDR1 and CDR2 from the germline V gene are MNHEY and SMNVEV (reference sequence). With 6 bases clipped from V and 2 bases from J, the junction kept 0 bases outside the gene matches.

The rearrangement uses TRBV11-1 and TRBJ2-7; either TRBD1 or TRBD2 may fit D (6 bases each). The CDR3 totals 14 residues. Germline-derived CDR1 and CDR2 are SGHAT and FQDESV (reference sequence). Trimming took off 5 bases at V and 0 bases at J, with 11 bases between the two ends. CDR3 region: CASSLGGRSYEQYF. The CDR3 DNA is TGTGCCAGCAGCCTCGGGGGCCGCTCCTACGAGCAGTACTTC.

The chain links TRBV5-4 to TRBJ2-6; TRBD1 aligns across 7 bases. The germline V gene has CDR1 SGHNT and CDR2 YYREEE (reference sequence). CDR3 length equals 15 residues. V lost 7 bases to trimming and J lost 3 bases; unmatched junction nucleotides: 7. CDR3 DNA: TGTGCCAGCTCCCTAGACAGGGTTGGGGCCAACGTCCTGACTTTC. Its translation is CASSLDRVGANVLTF.

Turning to this clonotype: The CDR3 carries no conserved terminal phenylalanine or tryptophan, so it likely arises from a read error. This chain links TRBV7-8 with TRBJ2-3; D is uncertain. The CDR3 extends over 13 amino acids. V shed 4 bases and J shed 1 base, with 6 bases lying between them. CDR1 and CDR2 (germline): SGHVS, FQNEAQ. CDR3 DNA: TGTGCCAGCAGCTCCCCCGGCACAGATACGCAGTATTCT. This codes for CASSSPGTDTQYS.

V usage is TRBV29-1 and J usage is TRBJ1-1, with a tentative D call TRBD1 (5 bases). Trimming shortened V by 5 bases and J by 0 bases, and 19 bases separated the two germline ends. CDR1 and CDR2 (germline): SQVTM, ANQGSEA. The CDR3 length is 16 residues. The CDR3 here is CSVLPLDRAMNTEAFF. DNA for the CDR3: TGCAGCGTTCTGCCCCTTGACAGAGCCATGAACACTGAAGCTTTCTTT.

This clonotype was counted once. The rearrangement uses TRBV5-4 and TRBJ2-2, with TRBD2 matching 10 bases. The CDR3 is 18 amino acids. Germline V gives CDR1 SGHNT, CDR2 YYREEE (reference sequence). The junction had 10 bases not matched to a gene; V was cut back by 0 bases and J by 5 bases. The CDR3 protein is CASSLAGSGGSRTGELFF. The CDR3 region has the DNA TGTGCCAGCAGCTTGGCCGGTAGCGGGGGGTCTAGGACCGGGGAGCTGTTTTTT.

The chain combines TRBV27 with TRBJ2-1; the D gene is possibly TRBD2 (6 bases). The CDR3 totals 15 residues. V gave up 3 bases and J gave up 8 bases, with 17 bases separating them. Per the germline V gene, CDR1 is MNHEY and CDR2 is SMNVEV (reference sequence). The CDR3 nucleotides read TGTGCCAGCAGTTTCTTAATGGAGGGCTTGGATGAGCAGTTCTTC. It encodes CASSFLMEGLDEQFF.

This chain connects TRBV6-4 to TRBJ1-1; D is ambiguous. CDR1 and CDR2 from the germline V gene are MRHNA and SNTAGT. V gave up 6 bases and J gave up 0 bases, with 8 bases separating them. The length of the CDR3 is 13 residues. The CDR3 sequence: CASSARLNTEAFF. The CDR3, as DNA: TGTGCCAGCAGCGCCAGATTGAACACTGAAGCTTTCTTT.

The chain couples TRBV27 to TRBJ2-7, with D perhaps given as TRBD1 or TRBD2 (5 bases each). Germline assignment: CDR1 MNHEY and CDR2 SMNVEV (reference sequence). V shed 3 bases and J shed 2 bases, with 11 bases lying between them. This CDR3 is built from 14 residues. The chain's CDR3 is CASSFRGRTYEQYF. The CDR3, as DNA: TGTGCCAGCAGTTTCCGGGGACGAACCTACGAGCAGTACTTC.

The V call is TRBV19, the J call TRBJ2-2; D is ambiguous. Deletions cut 3 bases from V and 4 bases from J, with 6 bases between. There are 13 residues in the CDR3. Per the germline V gene, CDR1 is LNHDA and CDR2 is SQIVND (reference sequence). CDR3: CASSIYSTGELFF. For the CDR3, the DNA is TGTGCCAGTAGTATTTACAGCACCGGGGAGCTGTTTTTT.

This chain connects TRBV25-1 to TRBJ1-4; 8 nucleotides match TRBD1. The CDR3 sequence is 14 residues long. V lost 6 bases, J lost 12 bases, and 12 bases stayed unmatched. CDR1 and CDR2 from the germline V gene are MGHDK and SYGVNS. For the CDR3, the DNA is TGTGCCAGCAGAACCGGGACAGGCGGGTTGGAACTGTTTTTT. This encodes CASRTGTGGLELFF.

The chain combines TRBV27 with TRBJ1-2; 9 bases match TRBD1. The CDR3 consists of 14 residues. Germline V gives CDR1 MNHEY, CDR2 SMNVEV (reference sequence). The junction had 12 bases not matched to a gene; V was cut back by 10 bases and J by 6 bases. CDR3 nucleotides: TGTGCCACGAGGCTGGGACAGGGCTTGGATGGCTACACCTTC. Its translation is CATRLGQGLDGYTF.

The rearrangement links TRBV20-1 to TRBJ2-7; tentative D call: TRBD1 (5 bases). Trimming cost V 6 bases and J 4 bases, with 22 bases left between them. CDR3 length equals 15 residues. The germline CDR1 and CDR2 sequences are DFQATT and SNEGSKA (reference sequence). CDR3 DNA: TGCAGTGCCGTACTCGGACACCCCAGCCTTTACGAGCAGTACTTC. Protein: CSAVLGHPSLYEQYF.

The rearrangement uses TRBV28 and TRBJ2-7; D unresolved. V lost 2 bases, J lost 0 bases, and 8 bases lay in between. The CDR3 length is 14 residues. Germline V gives CDR1 MDHEN, CDR2 SYDVKM. CDR3 nucleotides: TGTGCCAGCAGTTTAGATGGCAACTCCTACGAGCAGTACTTC. This gives the protein CASSLDGNSYEQYF. Together with reference TRBV28 and TRBJ2-7, the CDR3 gives the full variable domain: DVKVTQSSRYLVKRTGEKVFLECVQDMDHENMFWYRQDPGLGLRLIYFSYDVKMKEKGDIPEGYSVSREKKERFSLILESASTNQTSMYLCASSLDGNSYEQYFGPGTRLTVT.

This rearrangement joins TRBV5-1 to TRBJ2-1; D is perhaps TRBD2 (6 bases). This CDR3 comprises 14 residues. Per germline, CDR1 SGHRS and CDR2 YFSETQ. V gave up 5 bases and J gave up 5 bases, with 14 bases separating them. In DNA form, the CDR3 reads TGCGCCAGCAGGGGAGTAGCGGCCGACAATGAGCAGTTCTTC. The encoded protein is CASRGVAADNEQFF.

The genes are TRBV20-1 and TRBJ1-2; TRBD1 matches at 11 bases. The CDR3 consists of 13 residues. J was trimmed by 6 bases and V by 6 bases; bases with no gene match: 6. Germline V gene sequence: CDR1 DFQATT, CDR2 SNEGSKA (reference sequence). CDR3 sequence reads: CSATPGQGDGYTF. CDR3 nucleotides: TGCAGTGCGACCCCGGGACAGGGGGATGGCTACACCTTC.

The chain uses TRBV30 and TRBJ2-4; 9 positions agree with TRBD1. The CDR3 sequence is 15 residues long. Germline V CDR1 and CDR2: GTSNPN, SVGIG (reference sequence). V was pared by 5 bases and J by 3 bases, with 8 bases of the junction left unmatched. This chain's CDR3 is CAWDLDRGYKNIQYF. DNA for the CDR3: TGTGCCTGGGACCTGGACAGGGGCTACAAAAACATTCAGTACTTC.

The chain joins TRBV12-3 or TRBV12-4 to TRBJ1-2, with a tentative D call TRBD1 (6 bases). The CDR3 sequence is 13 residues long. The V end was cut by 6 bases, the J end by 2 bases, with 10 bases between. The CDR3 is CASRYTGNYGYTF. CDR3 sequence (DNA): TGTGCCAGCAGGTATACAGGGAACTATGGCTACACCTTC.

The chain recombines TRBV11-1 with TRBJ2-7, with a weak D call TRBD1 (6 bases). Germline V gives CDR1 SGHAT, CDR2 FQDESV (reference sequence). The CDR3 covers 15 residues. Between the trimmed V and J ends, which lost 5 bases and 0 bases, there was a span of 14 bases. This chain's CDR3 is CASSLLTGPSYEQYF. CDR3 coding DNA: TGTGCCAGCAGCCTTTTGACAGGACCCTCCTACGAGCAGTACTTC.

This chain links TRBV29-1 with TRBJ1-1; D possibly corresponds to TRBD1 (5 bases). The germline V gene encodes CDR1 SQVTM and CDR2 ANQGSEA. Deletions cut 2 bases from V and 2 bases from J, with 9 bases between. This CDR3 region has 13 residues. In DNA, the CDR3 is TGCAGCGTTGAATTGACAGTTAACACTGAAGCTTTCTTT. This encodes CSVELTVNTEAFF. Filled out from reference TRBV29-1 and TRBJ1-1, the complete variable domain reads SAVISQKPSRDICQRGTSLTIQCQVDSQVTMMFWYRQQPGQSLTLIATANQGSEATYESGFVIDKFPISRPNLTFSTLTVSNMSPEDSSIYLCSVELTVNTEAFFGQGTRLTVV.